Here is one T cell receptor (beta chain) with its context. Its target is not known. Previously published methods and listed TCR primers were used for the bulk TCR libraries. MiXCR, applied by TCRdb to the PCR reads, yields one record per CDR3 protein. The sample records 85,000 to 130,000 distinct CDR3 sequences, 36% being singletons. The data stem from a study of molecular identifiers for immune sequencing clone quantification. Naive CD8 T cell sorting was performed on the CD8+CD4-CCR7+CD45RA+ phenotype. Broader study findings: In a background of about 900,000 naive cells, spiked Jurkat TCR RNA from one cell was reportedly detectable. Sizes of highly expanded clones could be underestimated through identical TCRs sharing a barcode.

The V end lost 4 bases, the J end lost 7 bases, and 18 bases lay between the germline ends. CDR1 PRHDT and CDR2 FYEKMQ come from the germline V gene (reference sequence). The CDR3 loop spans 15 amino acids. The receptor was isolated from a human donor in good health. Some libraries in this study had Jurkat cell RNA spiked in. The chain links TRBV13 to TRBJ2-3; possible D gene TRBD2, 6 bases. The specimen was naive CD8+ T cells from blood, with Jurkat cell RNA spiked in. Documented subset: FACS-sorted CD8+CD4-CCR7+CD45RA+ naive T cells. The CDR3 DNA reads TGTGCCAGCAGCTCCGGCGGGAACCCCCCGAATACGCAGTATTTT. Translation gives CASSSGGNPPNTQYF. The full variable domain, its missing parts supplied by reference TRBV13 and TRBJ2-3, is AAGVIQSPRHLIKEKRETATLKCYPIPRHDTVYWYQQGPGQDPQFLISFYEKMQSDKGSIPDRFSAQQFSDYHSELNMSSLELGDSALYFCASSSGGNPPNTQYFGPGTRLTVL.